Below, 23 T cell receptor beta chains from the same sample are listed, as sequenced in a study of human versus mouse CDR3 diversity and MHC coevolution. Produced via immunoSEQ multiplex PCR; TCRdb's table is partial and in-frame only. The table lists about 80,000 clones, just over 90% of them singletons. Sequenced material: naive CD4+ T cells from blood. Described subset: CD45RO-negative CD62L-positive naive CD4 T cells. The source of these receptors is a person between 25 and 70 years old in good health.

This clone was picked up one time. This chain joins TRBV6-6 and TRBJ2-7; 9 bases fit TRBD2. CDR3 length: 15 residues. Looked up from germline, CDR1 is MNHNY and CDR2 is SVGAGI (reference sequence). The V gene end was trimmed by 0 bases and the J gene end by 6 bases; junction bases not matched to a gene: 6. CDR3 sequence (DNA): TGTGCCAGCAGTTACTCCGGCGGGGGGGCGAGCGAGCAGTACTTC. This gives the protein CASSYSGGGASEQYF.

This clone was seen just once. V is TRBV7-8 and J is TRBJ1-1; TRBD1 agrees at 9 bases. The CDR3 runs to 14 residues. The germline V gene encodes CDR1 SGHVS and CDR2 FQNEAQ. The V and J ends lost 1 base and 9 bases, in that order; junction bases with no gene match: 6. CDR3 DNA sequence: TGTGCCAGCAGCTTAGTACAGGGGGCCATACAAGCTTTCTTT. Protein product: CASSLVQGAIQAFF.

The rearrangement links TRBV25-1 to TRBJ2-7, with D possibly matching TRBD2 (5 bases). The CDR3 consists of 14 residues. CDR1 and CDR2 (germline): MGHDK, SYGVNS. V lost 6 bases and J 4 bases, leaving 16 bases between the germline ends. CDR3 in DNA: TGTGCCAGCAGCCCAAGAGGGCTAGGTTACGAGCAGTACTTC. It is translated as CASSPRGLGYEQYF.

The chain combines TRBV11-2 with TRBJ2-7; a possible D gene is TRBD1 (6 bases). Germline V gene data show CDR1 as SGHAT and CDR2 as FQNNGV. The CDR3 extends over 14 amino acids. Trimming removed 2 bases at V and 3 bases at J, with 11 bases between. For the CDR3, the DNA is TGTGCCAGCAGCTTAATGATGACAGGCTACGAGCAGTACTTC. Translation gives CASSLMMTGYEQYF.

This clone was seen a few times. The chain has TRBV6-1 and TRBJ2-1; 7 nucleotides align to TRBD2. Germline CDR1 is MNHNS and CDR2 is SASEGT. The J segment lost 0 bases and the V segment lost 6 bases, leaving 5 bases of the junction unmatched. CDR3 length: 15 residues. The CDR3 is CASRPASGSYNEQFF. CDR3 DNA sequence: TGTGCCAGCAGACCCGCTAGCGGCTCCTACAATGAGCAGTTCTTC.

V is TRBV7-9 and J is TRBJ2-7, with TRBD2 matching 10 bases. Germline loops: CDR1 SEHNR, CDR2 FQNEAQ (reference sequence). The CDR3 sequence is 15 residues long. V dropped 2 bases and J dropped 9; count of bases not matched to a gene: 10. CDR3 DNA: TGTGCCAGCAGCTTACTTAGCGGGGGGAAACACAGGCAGTACTTC. Protein sequence: CASSLLSGGKHRQYF. Full variable domain (outside the CDR3, taken from reference TRBV7-9 and TRBJ2-7): DTGVSQNPRHKITKRGQNVTFRCDPISEHNRLYWYRQTLGQGPEFLTYFQNEAQLEKSRLLSDRFSAERPKGSFSTLEIQRTEQGDSAMYLCASSLLSGGKHRQYFGPGTRLTVT.

In its sample, this clone was seen a few times. The chain combines TRBV10-3 with TRBJ2-7; 11 bases align to TRBD2. The V gene end was trimmed by 3 bases and the J gene end by 4 bases; junction bases not matched to a gene: 8. The germline V gene has CDR1 ENHRY and CDR2 SYGVKD. The CDR3 length is 16 residues. CDR3 bases: TGTGCCATCAGTGATGTCACTAGCGGGGGATTATACGAGCAGTACTTC. Translated: CAISDVTSGGLYEQYF.

The rearrangement uses TRBV15 and TRBJ1-2, with D perhaps TRBD1 (6 bases). Germline V lookup: CDR1 LNHNV, CDR2 YYDKDF (reference sequence). V shed 1 base and J shed 3 bases, with 9 bases lying between them. This CDR3 contains 14 residues. The chain's CDR3 is CATSRGGQYYGYTF. The CDR3 DNA follows: TGTGCCACCAGCAGAGGCGGACAGTACTATGGCTACACCTTC.

The CDR3 loop reads CASSVYVGHYEQYF. The CDR3 DNA reads as TGTGCCAGCAGCGTATATGTGGGCCACTACGAGCAGTACTTC. The chain is built from TRBV9 and TRBJ2-7; D is undetermined. The length of the CDR3 is 14 residues. Trimming left V 1 base short and J 3 bases short, with 11 bases between. Germline V CDR1 and CDR2: SGDLS, YYNGEE.

The CDR3 region is CAIARAARGYGYTF. In DNA, the CDR3 is TGTGCCATAGCAAGGGCAGCCCGGGGCTATGGCTACACCTTC. The chain has TRBV6-5 and TRBJ1-2, with no clear D. The length of the CDR3 is 14 residues. Trimming cost V 10 bases and J 4 bases, with 19 bases left between them. The V gene's germline CDR1 is MNHEY and CDR2 SVGAGI.

This clone appeared a single time. The chain employs TRBV7-6 and TRBJ1-4; D remains ambiguous. Between the trimmed V and J ends, which lost 6 bases and 1 base, there was a span of 12 bases. Germline values: CDR1 SGHVS, CDR2 FNYEAQ. The CDR3 sequence is 15 residues long. In DNA, the CDR3 is TGTGCCAGCAGTCAGGACCGGGGAACTAATGAAAAACTGTTTTTT. It is translated as CASSQDRGTNEKLFF.

The chain recombines TRBV7-2 with TRBJ2-1; D remains unclear. Germline assignment: CDR1 SGHTA and CDR2 FQGNSA. Trimming removed 2 bases at V and 8 bases at J, with 7 bases between. The CDR3 sequence is 12 residues long. CDR3 residues: CASSLSTYEQFF. The CDR3 DNA reads TGTGCCAGCAGCTTATCTACGTATGAGCAGTTCTTC. Full variable domain (remainder filled in from reference TRBV7-2 and TRBJ2-1): GAGVSQSPSNKVTEKGKDVELRCDPISGHTALYWYRQSLGQGLEFLIYFQGNSAPDKSGLPSDRFSAERTGGSVSTLTIQRTQQEDSAVYLCASSLSTYEQFFGPGTRLTVL.

This rearrangement joins TRBV28 to TRBJ2-1; D gene unclear. Trimming removed 7 bases from V and 1 base from J, with 17 bases in between. Germline CDR1 MDHEN, CDR2 SYDVKM. This CDR3 has 16 residues. The CDR3 region has the DNA TGTGCCAGCACCAGAGTAGGAGCTAATTCCTACAATGAGCAGTTCTTC. This sequence encodes CASTRVGANSYNEQFF.

The rearrangement links TRBV2 to TRBJ2-7; TRBD1 matches at 7 bases. The CDR3 sequence is 15 residues long. With V trimmed by 8 bases and J by 3 bases, 13 bases remained unmatched. Germline-derived CDR1 and CDR2 are SNHLY and FYNNEI. CDR3 residues: CASLPAGTVVYEQYF. DNA of the CDR3: TGTGCCAGCCTCCCGGCCGGGACAGTCGTCTACGAGCAGTACTTC.

The V call is TRBV7-2, the J call TRBJ1-5, with TRBD1 as a possible D gene (5 bases). The length of the CDR3 is 14 residues. Germline V gene lookup returns CDR1 SGHTA and CDR2 FQGNSA. V was shortened by 3 bases and J by 5 bases, with 11 bases between the two germline ends. CDR3 coding DNA: TGTGCCAGCAGCTTGCCAGGGTCCGATCAGCCCCAGCATTTT. It translates to CASSLPGSDQPQHF. Full variable domain (missing parts from reference TRBV7-2 and TRBJ1-5): GAGVSQSPSNKVTEKGKDVELRCDPISGHTALYWYRQSLGQGLEFLIYFQGNSAPDKSGLPSDRFSAERTGGSVSTLTIQRTQQEDSAVYLCASSLPGSDQPQHFGDGTRLSIL.

The chain is built from TRBV28 and TRBJ2-7, with 7 bases identical to TRBD1. This CDR3 comprises 15 residues. V dropped 5 bases and J dropped 1; count of bases not matched to a gene: 8. Germline V gives CDR1 MDHEN, CDR2 SYDVKM. CDR3: CASSQTGSLSYEQYF. CDR3 sequence (DNA): TGTGCCAGCAGTCAGACAGGGAGTCTATCCTACGAGCAGTACTTC.

The chain carries TRBV18 and TRBJ1-4; the D gene is possibly TRBD1 (6 bases). Trimming removed 3 bases at V and 7 bases at J, with 15 bases between. This CDR3 has 15 residues. In germline, CDR1 is KGHSH, CDR2 LQKENI. This chain's CDR3 is CASSPGETGTEKLFF. CDR3 bases: TGTGCCAGCTCACCGGGCGAGACAGGAACTGAAAAACTGTTTTTT.

The V call is TRBV4-3, the J call TRBJ2-1, with 10 bases matching TRBD2. V dropped 1 base and J dropped 4; count of bases not matched to a gene: 7. The CDR3 covers 17 residues. Germline V gene data show CDR1 as LGHNA and CDR2 as YSLEER. Here the CDR3 DNA reads TGCGCCAGCAGCCAAGGGGGATTAGCGGGGGGATACAATGAGCAGTTCTTC. Translation gives CASSQGGLAGGYNEQFF.

The J gene is TRBJ1-4, the V gene TRBV25-1, with TRBD1 matching 7 bases. The CDR3 has 15 amino acids. With 6 bases clipped from V and 8 bases from J, the junction kept 12 bases outside the gene matches. Germline values: CDR1 MGHDK, CDR2 SYGVNS. The CDR3 spells CASSLAGTAAEKLFF. As DNA, the CDR3 is TGTGCCAGCAGCCTTGCCGGGACAGCTGCCGAAAAACTGTTTTTT. Based on the CDR3 plus reference TRBV25-1 and TRBJ1-4, the full variable domain is EADIYQTPRYLVIGTGKKITLECSQTMGHDKMYWYQQDPGMELHLIHYSYGVNSTEKGDLSSESTVSRIRTEHFPLTLESARPSHTSQYLCASSLAGTAAEKLFFGSGTQLSVL.

The chain is built from TRBV7-6 and TRBJ1-1, with D possibly being TRBD1 (5 bases). With 1 base removed from V and 6 bases from J, the gap between germline ends came to 18 bases. The CDR3 runs to 16 residues. CDR1 SGHVS and CDR2 FNYEAQ come from the germline V gene. The CDR3 DNA is TGTGCCAGCAGCTTAGGTGGGGGGGGAGGTCGGTCTGAAGCTTTCTTT. This sequence encodes CASSLGGGGGRSEAFF. Using reference TRBV7-6 and TRBJ1-1 for the parts outside the CDR3, the full variable domain is GAGVSQSPRYKVTKRGQDVALRCDPISGHVSLYWYRQALGQGPEFLTYFNYEAQQDKSGLPNDRFSAERPEGSISTLTIQRTEQRDSAMYRCASSLGGGGGRSEAFFGQGTRLTVV.

This clone turned up a few times. CDR3 amino acids: CASSPRSRNEKLFF. The CDR3 DNA is TGTGCCAGCTCACCAAGATCCAGAAATGAAAAACTGTTTTTT. The chain recombines TRBV18 with TRBJ1-4; D unresolved. Trimming took off 2 bases at V and 5 bases at J, with 9 bases between the two ends. The CDR3 spans 14 residues. Germline lookup yields CDR1 KGHSH and CDR2 LQKENI.

The V and J genes are TRBV18 and TRBJ1-1, with a possible D match to TRBD1 (5 bases). The V and J ends lost 4 bases and 0 bases respectively, with 12 bases between them. Germline V gene lookup returns CDR1 KGHSH and CDR2 LQKENI. The CDR3 spans 15 residues. CDR3 residues: CASSRGVPLNTEAFF. The CDR3, as DNA: TGTGCCAGCTCACGGGGGGTCCCCCTGAACACTGAAGCTTTCTTT. Looking up the rest from reference TRBV18 and TRBJ1-1 gives the full variable domain: NAGVMQNPRHLVRRRGQEARLRCSPMKGHSHVYWYRQLPEEGLKFMVYLQKENIIDESGMPKERFSAEFPKEGPSILRIQQVVRGDSAAYFCASSRGVPLNTEAFFGQGTRLTVV.

This chain connects TRBV19 to TRBJ2-7; TRBD1 might be the D (5 bases). This CDR3 has 15 amino acids. Germline assignment: CDR1 LNHDA and CDR2 SQIVND (reference sequence). V lost 3 bases to trimming and J lost 1 base, with 13 bases between them. CDR3 DNA sequence: TGTGCCAGTAGTATGAACCAGGGCGCATCCTACGAGCAGTACTTC. Translating gives CASSMNQGASYEQYF.